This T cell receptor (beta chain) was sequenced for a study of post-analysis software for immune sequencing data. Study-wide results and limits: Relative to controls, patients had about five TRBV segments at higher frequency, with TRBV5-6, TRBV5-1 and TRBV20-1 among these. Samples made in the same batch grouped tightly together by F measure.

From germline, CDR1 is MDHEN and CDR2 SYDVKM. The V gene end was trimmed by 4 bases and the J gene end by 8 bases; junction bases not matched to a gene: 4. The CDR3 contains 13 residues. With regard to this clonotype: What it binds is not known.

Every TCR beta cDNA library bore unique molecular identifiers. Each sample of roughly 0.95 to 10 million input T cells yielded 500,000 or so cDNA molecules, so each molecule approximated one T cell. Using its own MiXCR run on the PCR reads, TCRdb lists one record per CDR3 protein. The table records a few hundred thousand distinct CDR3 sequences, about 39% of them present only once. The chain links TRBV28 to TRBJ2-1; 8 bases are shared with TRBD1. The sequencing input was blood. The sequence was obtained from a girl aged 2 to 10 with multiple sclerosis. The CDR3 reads CASSSPQGDEQFF. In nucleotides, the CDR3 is TGTGCCAGCAGTTCTCCACAGGGGGATGAGCAGTTCTTC. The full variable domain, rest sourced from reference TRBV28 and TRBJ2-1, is DVKVTQSSRYLVKRTGEKVFLECVQDMDHENMFWYRQDPGLGLRLIYFSYDVKMKEKGDIPEGYSVSREKKERFSLILESASTNQTSMYLCASSSPQGDEQFFGPGTRLTVL.